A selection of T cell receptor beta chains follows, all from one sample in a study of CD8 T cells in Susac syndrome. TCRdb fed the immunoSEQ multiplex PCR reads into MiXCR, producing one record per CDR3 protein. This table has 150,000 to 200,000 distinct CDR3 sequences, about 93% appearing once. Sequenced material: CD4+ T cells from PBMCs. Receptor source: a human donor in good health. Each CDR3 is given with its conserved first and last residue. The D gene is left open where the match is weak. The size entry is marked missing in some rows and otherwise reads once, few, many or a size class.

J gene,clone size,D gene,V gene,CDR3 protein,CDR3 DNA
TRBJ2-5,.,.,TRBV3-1,CASSQEGATETQYF,TGTGCCAGCAGCCAAGAAGGGGCGACAGAGACCCAGTACTTC
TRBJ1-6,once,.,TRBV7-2,CASSSMVSNSPLHF,TGTGCCAGCAGCTCGATGGTGTCTAATTCACCCCTCCACTTT
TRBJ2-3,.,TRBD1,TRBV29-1,CSVGTGQGGDTQYF,TGCAGCGTAGGTACGGGACAGGGTGGAGATACGCAGTATTTT
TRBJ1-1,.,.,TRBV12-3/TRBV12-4,CASSQTMMGTEAFF,TGTGCCAGCAGTCAAACTATGATGGGCACTGAAGCTTTCTTT
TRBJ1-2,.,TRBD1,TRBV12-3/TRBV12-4,CASTLHRGRANYGYTF,TGTGCCAGCACCCTACACAGGGGTCGGGCTAACTATGGCTACACCTTC
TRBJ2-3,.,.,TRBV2,CASSEVGGGQQDTQYF,TGTGCCAGCAGTGAAGTGGGGGGAGGACAACAAGATACGCAGTATTTT
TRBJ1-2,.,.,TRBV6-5,CASSYRAQVGYGYTF,TGTGCCAGCAGCTACCGGGCCCAGGTCGGCTATGGCTACACCTTC
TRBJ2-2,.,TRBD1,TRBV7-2,CASSSGTGMAGELFF,TGTGCCAGCAGCTCCGGGACAGGAATGGCCGGGGAGCTGTTTTTT
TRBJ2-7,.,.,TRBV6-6,CASSGGQSYEQYF,TGTGCCAGCAGCGGGGGGCAGAGCTACGAGCAGTACTTC
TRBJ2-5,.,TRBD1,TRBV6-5,CASSVQGAWETQYF,TGTGCCAGCAGCGTACAGGGGGCATGGGAGACCCAGTACTTC
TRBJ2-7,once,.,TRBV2,CASSVLGHEQYF,TGTGCCAGCAGTGTCCTGGGGCACGAGCAGTACTTC
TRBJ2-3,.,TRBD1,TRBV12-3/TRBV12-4,CASRQGDTQYF,TGTGCCAGCAGACAGGGGGATACGCAGTATTTT
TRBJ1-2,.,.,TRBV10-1,CASSESGDYGYTF,TGCGCCAGCAGTGAGTCCGGGGATTATGGCTACACCTTC
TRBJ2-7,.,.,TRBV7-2,CASSLTGSGEQYF,TGTGCCAGCAGCTTAACAGGCTCGGGCGAGCAGTACTTC
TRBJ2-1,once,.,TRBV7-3,CASSLTVPGPQFF,TGTGCCAGCAGCTTAACGGTCCCGGGTCCGCAGTTCTTC
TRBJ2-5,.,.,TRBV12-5,CASGLLAGAQETQYF,TGTGCTAGTGGGTTGCTGGCGGGGGCACAAGAGACCCAGTACTTC
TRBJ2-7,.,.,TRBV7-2,CASSFRQNHPLSEQYF,TGTGCCAGCAGCTTTCGACAGAATCACCCCCTGAGCGAGCAGTACTTC
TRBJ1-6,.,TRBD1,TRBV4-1,CASSQEDRGSSYNSPLHF,TGCGCCAGCAGCCAGGAGGACAGGGGCAGCTCCTATAATTCACCCCTCCACTTT
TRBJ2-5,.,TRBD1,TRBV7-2,CASSPRTGWGETQYF,TGTGCCAGCAGCCCCCGGACAGGGTGGGGAGAGACCCAGTACTTC
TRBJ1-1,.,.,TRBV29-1,CSVETGGTEAFF,TGCAGCGTAGAGACAGGCGGGACTGAAGCTTTCTTT
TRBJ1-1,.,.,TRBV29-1,CSVAWTVAFF,TGCAGCGTTGCGTGGACGGTGGCTTTCTTT
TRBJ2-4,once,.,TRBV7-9,CASSFRGGGKNIQYF,TGTGCCAGCAGCTTCCGGGGAGGGGGCAAAAACATTCAGTACTTC
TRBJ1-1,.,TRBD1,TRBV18,CASSPNAGGSYTEAFF,TGTGCCAGCTCACCTAACGCAGGGGGCAGTTACACTGAAGCTTTCTTT
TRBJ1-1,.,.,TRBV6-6,CASSYSGQSSEAFF,TGTGCCAGCAGTTACTCAGGACAGTCAAGCGAAGCTTTCTTT
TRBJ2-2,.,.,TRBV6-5,CASRGGTANTGELFF,TGTGCCAGCAGGGGAGGGACAGCGAACACCGGGGAGCTGTTTTTT
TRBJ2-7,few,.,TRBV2,CASSEGGEQYF,TGTGCCAGCAGTGAAGGGGGAGAGCAGTACTTC
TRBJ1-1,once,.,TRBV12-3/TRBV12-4,CASTMGWGEETEAFF,TGTGCCAGCACCATGGGGTGGGGAGAGGAGACTGAAGCTTTCTTT
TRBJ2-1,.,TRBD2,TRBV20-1,CSATRGGSHNEQFF,TGCAGTGCTACCCGCGGGGGTTCCCACAATGAGCAGTTCTTC
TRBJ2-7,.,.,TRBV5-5,CASSLGVISYEQYF,TGTGCCAGCAGCTTGGGTGTCATCTCCTACGAGCAGTACTTC
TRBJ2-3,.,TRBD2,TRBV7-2,CASSLAGGLKYF,TGTGCCAGCAGCCTCGCGGGGGGGCTTAAGTATTTT
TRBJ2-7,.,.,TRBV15,CATSTGGSSYEQYF,TGTGCCACCAGCACAGGGGGGTCGTCCTACGAGCAGTACTTC
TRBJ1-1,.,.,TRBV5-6,CASSYRVGGTEAFF,TGTGCCAGCAGCTACAGGGTTGGGGGCACTGAAGCTTTCTTT
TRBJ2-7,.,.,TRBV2,CASSRRGAGYEQYF,TGTGCCAGCAGTCGGAGGGGCGCGGGCTACGAGCAGTACTTC
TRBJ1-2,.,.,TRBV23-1,CASSQSAPDYTF,TGCGCCAGCAGTCAATCGGCCCCGGACTACACCTTC
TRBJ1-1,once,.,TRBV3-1,CASSDRDGEAFF,TGTGCCAGCAGCGACCGGGACGGTGAAGCTTTCTTT
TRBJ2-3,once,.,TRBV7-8,CASSVGGATDTQYF,TGTGCCAGCAGCGTCGGGGGTGCAACAGATACGCAGTATTTT
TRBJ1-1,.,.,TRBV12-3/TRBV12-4,CASSFWERGTEAFF,TGTGCCAGCAGTTTCTGGGAGAGAGGAACTGAAGCTTTCTTT
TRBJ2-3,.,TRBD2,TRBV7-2,CASSLASGGLDTQYF,TGTGCCAGCAGCTTAGCTAGCGGGGGGTTGGATACGCAGTATTTT
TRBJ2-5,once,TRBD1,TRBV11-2,CASSPGQGLKETQYF,TGTGCCAGCAGCCCGGGACAGGGATTGAAAGAGACCCAGTACTTC
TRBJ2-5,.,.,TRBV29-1,CSGTGLQGETQYF,TGCAGCGGTACAGGCTTGCAGGGAGAGACCCAGTACTTC
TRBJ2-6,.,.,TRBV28,CASSLQAPVVLTF,TGTGCCAGCAGTTTGCAGGCCCCCGTCGTCCTGACTTTC
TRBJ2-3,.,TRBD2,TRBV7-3,CASSLTSGGADTQYF,TGTGCCAGCAGCTTAACTAGCGGGGGGGCCGATACGCAGTATTTT
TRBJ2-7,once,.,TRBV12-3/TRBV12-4,CASSLGMYEQYF,TGTGCCAGCAGTTTAGGAATGTACGAGCAGTACTTC
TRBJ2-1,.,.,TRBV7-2,CASRDRGANEQFF,TGTGCCAGCAGAGACCGGGGGGCTAATGAGCAGTTCTTC
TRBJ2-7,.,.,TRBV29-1,CSVKVGEQYF,TGCAGCGTTAAGGTGGGCGAGCAGTACTTC
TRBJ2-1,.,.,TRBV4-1,CASSQESGDRDNEQFF,TGCGCCAGCAGCCAAGAATCGGGGGATAGGGACAATGAGCAGTTCTTC